This T cell receptor beta chain was captured by sequencing in a study of cytomegalovirus exposure and HLA in healthy donors. Study outcomes and limitations: It is likely that the observed cluster of highly shared sequence variants was a sequencing artifact. A few CMV-associated chains were confirmed in vitro to be specific for CMV antigens. After further analysis at a later stage, 16,951 TCR beta sequences were associated with HLA alleles at 0.05 false discovery rate.

A word on this clone: Its antigen is not known.

Researchers ran the PCR with 60 Vbeta and 13 Jbeta primers. Data came from immunoSEQ multiplex PCR; TCRdb stores just in-frame clones and leaves some out. The sample lists some 80,000 clones, around 60% occurring once. CDR1 is SGHVS, CDR2 FNYEAQ, per germline. The CDR3 contains 14 residues. J gave up 3 bases and V 5 bases, and 7 bases lay outside the gene matches. Healthy donors of bone marrow made up the group. The TCR originated in a male donor in good health and CMV-seropositive. The chain carries TRBV7-6 and TRBJ2-7, with TRBD2 matching 7 bases. The sequencing input was PBMCs. The CDR3 DNA follows: TGTGCCAGCAGCCCGCGGGGGATGGTCTACGAGCAGTACTTC. Protein product: CASSPRGMVYEQYF.